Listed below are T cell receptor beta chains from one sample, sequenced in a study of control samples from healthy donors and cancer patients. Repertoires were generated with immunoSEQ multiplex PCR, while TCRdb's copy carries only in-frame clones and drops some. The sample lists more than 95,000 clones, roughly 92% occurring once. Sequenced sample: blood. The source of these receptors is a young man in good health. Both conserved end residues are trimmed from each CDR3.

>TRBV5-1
ASSLRTPGGEQF
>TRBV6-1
ASSEVGGDYGYT
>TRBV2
ASSEFRTPGRNEQF
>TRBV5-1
ASSLETETQY
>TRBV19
ASSSRGGQPQH
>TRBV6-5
ASSIPRGPQH
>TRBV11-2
ASSLDVDEKLF
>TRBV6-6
ASSPKATGNTEAF
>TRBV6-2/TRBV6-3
ASSLAIPSGSEQY
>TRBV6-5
ASSLQGNTEAF
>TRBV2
ASKVGQMNTEAF
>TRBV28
ASSRPPGLTYNEQF
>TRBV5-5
ASSLFNQPQH
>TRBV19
ASSIASTEETQY
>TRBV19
ASSELWAPGPKNIQY
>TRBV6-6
ASSYSIGGSQY
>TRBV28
ASSSDRRSYT
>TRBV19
ASSWVGTEAF
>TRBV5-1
ASSLGQGLGYT
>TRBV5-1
ASSWTGGTDTQY
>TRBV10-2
ASSESGGFYGYT
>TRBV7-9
ASSFWTLEETQY
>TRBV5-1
ASSRTQGYEQY
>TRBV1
TSSQIRQDQPQH
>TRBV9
ASSPRQGRGYT
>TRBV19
ASSIRGGGSGNTIY
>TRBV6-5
ASSSTGWRGNTIY
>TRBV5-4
ASSRGREGEKLF
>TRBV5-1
ASSPTGSKDSPLH
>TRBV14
ASSPTGANQPQH
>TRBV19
ASTWTGMNTEAF
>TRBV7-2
ASSLVIQGSGYT
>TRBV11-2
ASSPSPVGTGTQH
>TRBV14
ASSQDWAYEQY
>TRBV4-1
ASSQDPFYRGYT